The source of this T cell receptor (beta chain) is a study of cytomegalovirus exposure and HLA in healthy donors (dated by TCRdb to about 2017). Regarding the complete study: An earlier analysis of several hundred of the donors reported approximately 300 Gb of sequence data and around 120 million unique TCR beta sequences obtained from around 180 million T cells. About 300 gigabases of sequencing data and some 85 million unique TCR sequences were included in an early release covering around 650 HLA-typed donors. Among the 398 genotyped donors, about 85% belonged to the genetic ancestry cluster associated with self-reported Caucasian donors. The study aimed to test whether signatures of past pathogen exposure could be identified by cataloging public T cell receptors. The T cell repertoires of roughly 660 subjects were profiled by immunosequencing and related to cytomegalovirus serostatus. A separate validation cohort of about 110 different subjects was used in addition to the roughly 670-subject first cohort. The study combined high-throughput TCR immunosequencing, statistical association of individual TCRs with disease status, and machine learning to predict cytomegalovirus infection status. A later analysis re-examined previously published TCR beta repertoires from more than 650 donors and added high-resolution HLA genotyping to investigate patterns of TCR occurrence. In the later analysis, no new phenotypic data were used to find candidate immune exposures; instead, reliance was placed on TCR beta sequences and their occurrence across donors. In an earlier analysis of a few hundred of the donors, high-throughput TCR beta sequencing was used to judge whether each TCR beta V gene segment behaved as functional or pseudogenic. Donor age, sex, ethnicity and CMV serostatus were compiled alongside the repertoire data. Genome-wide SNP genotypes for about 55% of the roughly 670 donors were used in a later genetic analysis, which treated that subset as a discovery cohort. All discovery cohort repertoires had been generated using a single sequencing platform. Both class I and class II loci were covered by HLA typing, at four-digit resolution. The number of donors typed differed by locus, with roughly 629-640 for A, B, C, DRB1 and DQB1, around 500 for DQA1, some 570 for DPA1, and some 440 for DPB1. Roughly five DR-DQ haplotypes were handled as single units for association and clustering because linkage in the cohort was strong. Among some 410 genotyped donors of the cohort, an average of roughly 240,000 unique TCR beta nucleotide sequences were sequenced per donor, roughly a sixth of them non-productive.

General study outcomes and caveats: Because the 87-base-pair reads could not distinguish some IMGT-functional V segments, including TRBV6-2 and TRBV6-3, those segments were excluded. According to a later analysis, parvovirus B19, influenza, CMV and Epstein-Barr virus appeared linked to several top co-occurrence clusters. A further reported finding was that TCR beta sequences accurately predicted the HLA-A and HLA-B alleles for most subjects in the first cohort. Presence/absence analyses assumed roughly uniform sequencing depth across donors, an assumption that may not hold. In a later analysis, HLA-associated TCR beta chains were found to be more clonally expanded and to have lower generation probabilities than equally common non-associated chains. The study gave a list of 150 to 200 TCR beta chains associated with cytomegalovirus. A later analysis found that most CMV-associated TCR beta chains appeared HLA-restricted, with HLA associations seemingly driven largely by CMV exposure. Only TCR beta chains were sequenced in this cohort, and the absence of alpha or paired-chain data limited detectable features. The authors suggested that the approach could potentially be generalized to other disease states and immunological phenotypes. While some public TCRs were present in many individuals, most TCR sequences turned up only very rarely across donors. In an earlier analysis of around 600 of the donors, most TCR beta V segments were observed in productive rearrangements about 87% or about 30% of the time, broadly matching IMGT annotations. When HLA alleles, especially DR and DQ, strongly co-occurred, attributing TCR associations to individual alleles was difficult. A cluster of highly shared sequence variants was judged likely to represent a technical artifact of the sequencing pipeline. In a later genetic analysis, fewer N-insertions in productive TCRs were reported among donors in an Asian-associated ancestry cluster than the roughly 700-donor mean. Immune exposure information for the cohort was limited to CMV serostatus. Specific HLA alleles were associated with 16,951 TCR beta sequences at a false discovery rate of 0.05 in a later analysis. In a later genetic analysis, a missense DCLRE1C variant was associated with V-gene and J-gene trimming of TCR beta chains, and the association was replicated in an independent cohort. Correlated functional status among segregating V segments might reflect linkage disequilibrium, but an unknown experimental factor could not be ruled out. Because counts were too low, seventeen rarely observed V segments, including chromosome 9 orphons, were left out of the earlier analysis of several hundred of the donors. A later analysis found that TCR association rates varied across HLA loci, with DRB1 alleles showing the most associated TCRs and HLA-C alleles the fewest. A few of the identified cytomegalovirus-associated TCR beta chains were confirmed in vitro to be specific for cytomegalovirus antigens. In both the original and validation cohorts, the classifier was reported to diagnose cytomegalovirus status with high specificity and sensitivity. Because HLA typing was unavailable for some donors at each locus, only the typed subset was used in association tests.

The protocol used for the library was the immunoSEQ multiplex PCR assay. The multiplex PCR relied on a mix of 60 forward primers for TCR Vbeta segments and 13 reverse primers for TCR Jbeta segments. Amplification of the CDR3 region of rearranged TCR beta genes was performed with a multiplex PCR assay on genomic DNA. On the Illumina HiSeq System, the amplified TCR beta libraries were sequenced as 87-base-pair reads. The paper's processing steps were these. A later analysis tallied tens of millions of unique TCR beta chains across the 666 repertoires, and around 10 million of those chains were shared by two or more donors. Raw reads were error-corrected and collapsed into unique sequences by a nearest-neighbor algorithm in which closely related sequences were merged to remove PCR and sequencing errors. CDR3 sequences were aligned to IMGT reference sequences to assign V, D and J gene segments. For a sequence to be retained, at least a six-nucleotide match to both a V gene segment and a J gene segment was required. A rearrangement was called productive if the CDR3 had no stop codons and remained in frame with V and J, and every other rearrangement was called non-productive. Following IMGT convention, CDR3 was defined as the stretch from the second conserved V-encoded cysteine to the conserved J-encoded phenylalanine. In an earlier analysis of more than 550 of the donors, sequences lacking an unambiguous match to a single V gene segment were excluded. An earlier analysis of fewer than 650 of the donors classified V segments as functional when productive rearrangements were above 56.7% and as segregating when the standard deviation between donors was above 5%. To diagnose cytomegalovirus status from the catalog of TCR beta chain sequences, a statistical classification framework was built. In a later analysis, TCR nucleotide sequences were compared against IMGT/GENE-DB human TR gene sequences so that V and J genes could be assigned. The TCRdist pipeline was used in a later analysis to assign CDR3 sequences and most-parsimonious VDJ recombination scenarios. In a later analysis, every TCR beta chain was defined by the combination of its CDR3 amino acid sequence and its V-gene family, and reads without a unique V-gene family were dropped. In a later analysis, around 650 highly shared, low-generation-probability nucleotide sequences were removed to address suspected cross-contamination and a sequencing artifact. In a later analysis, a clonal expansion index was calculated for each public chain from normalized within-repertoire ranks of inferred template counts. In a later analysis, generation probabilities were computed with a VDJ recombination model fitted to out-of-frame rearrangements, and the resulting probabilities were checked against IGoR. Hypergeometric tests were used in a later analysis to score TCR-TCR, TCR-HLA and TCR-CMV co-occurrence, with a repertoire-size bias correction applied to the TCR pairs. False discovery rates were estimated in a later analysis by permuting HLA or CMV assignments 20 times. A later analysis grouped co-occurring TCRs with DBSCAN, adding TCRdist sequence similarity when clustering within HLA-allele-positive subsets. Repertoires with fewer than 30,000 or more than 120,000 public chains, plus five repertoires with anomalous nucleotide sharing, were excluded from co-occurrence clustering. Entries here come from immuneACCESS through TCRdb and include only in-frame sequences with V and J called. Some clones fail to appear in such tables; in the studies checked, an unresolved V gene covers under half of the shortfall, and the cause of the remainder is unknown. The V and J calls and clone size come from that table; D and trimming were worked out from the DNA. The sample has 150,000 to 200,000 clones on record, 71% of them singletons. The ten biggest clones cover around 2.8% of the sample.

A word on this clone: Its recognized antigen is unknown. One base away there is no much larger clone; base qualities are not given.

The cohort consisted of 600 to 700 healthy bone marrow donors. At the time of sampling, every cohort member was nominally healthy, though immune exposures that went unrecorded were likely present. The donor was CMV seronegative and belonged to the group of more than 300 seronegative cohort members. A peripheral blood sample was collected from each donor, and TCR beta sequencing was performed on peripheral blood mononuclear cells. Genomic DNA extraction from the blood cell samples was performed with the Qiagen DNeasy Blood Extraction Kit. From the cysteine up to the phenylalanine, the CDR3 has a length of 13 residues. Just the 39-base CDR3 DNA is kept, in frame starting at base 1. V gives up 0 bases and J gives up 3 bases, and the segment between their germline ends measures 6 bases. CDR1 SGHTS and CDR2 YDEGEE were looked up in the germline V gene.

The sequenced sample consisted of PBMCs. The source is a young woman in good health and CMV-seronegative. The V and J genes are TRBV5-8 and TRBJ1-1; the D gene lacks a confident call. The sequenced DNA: TGTGCCAGCAGCTTGGCGGGTGACACTGAAGCTTTCTTT. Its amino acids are CASSLAGDTEAFF.